Below are 26 T cell receptor beta chains sequenced from a single sample in a study of cytomegalovirus exposure and HLA in healthy donors listed by TCRdb under 2017. The library relied on the immunoSEQ multiplex PCR assay. The multiplex PCR relied on a mix of 60 forward primers for TCR Vbeta segments and 13 reverse primers for TCR Jbeta segments. TCRdb took over this immuneACCESS table, retaining in-frame rearrangements with V and J assigned. Such tables are incomplete; in checked studies, under half of the missing clones stem from an unresolved V gene, and the remainder is unexplained. This sample is represented by approximately 140,000 clones; around 77% of them were singletons. Together, the top ten hold over 2% of the sample. Sequenced: PBMCs. Receptor source: a young man in good health and CMV-seronegative.

The CDR3 bases are TGTGCCAGCAGTGAAGCATGGGACAAGGGGTTCGGGATTCATCAGCCCCAGCATTTT. Its translation: CASSEAWDKGFGIHQPQHF. This chain connects TRBV6-1 to TRBJ1-5; perhaps TRBD1 as D (6 bases). Germline assignment: CDR1 MNHNS and CDR2 SASEGT. The CDR3 is 19 amino acids. V lost 0 bases and J 5 bases, leaving 23 bases between the germline ends.

The chain is built from TRBV6-1 and TRBJ1-2; D remains ambiguous. CDR3 length: 15 residues. V gave up 0 bases and J gave up 3 bases, with 11 bases separating them. Germline V CDR1 and CDR2: MNHNS, SASEGT. The CDR3 sequence: CASSEALLGHYGYTF. For the CDR3, the DNA is TGTGCCAGCAGTGAAGCGCTTCTAGGTCACTATGGCTACACCTTC.

This chain connects TRBV5-1 to TRBJ2-3; TRBD2 matches at 10 bases. CDR1 is SGHRS, CDR2 YFSETQ, per germline. V shed 4 bases and J 4 bases; nucleotides not matched to a gene: 15. The CDR3 totals 18 residues. The CDR3 coding sequence is TGCGCCAGCAGCCAACTTCCCCTTACTAGCGGGATTGCAGATACGCAGTATTTT. Its protein is CASSQLPLTSGIADTQYF. Supplemented by reference TRBV5-1 and TRBJ2-3, the full variable domain reads KAGVTQTPRYLIKTRGQQVTLSCSPISGHRSVSWYQQTPGQGLQFLFEYFSETQRNKGNFPGRFSGRQFSNSRSEMNVSTLELGDSALYLCASSQLPLTSGIADTQYFGPGTRLTVL.

This clone appeared once. This chain joins TRBV28 and TRBJ2-7; 10 nucleotides align to TRBD1. Per germline, CDR1 MDHEN and CDR2 SYDVKM. CDR3 length equals 15 residues. Losses at the gene ends were 4 bases for V and 3 bases for J; bases not matched to a gene: 6. CDR3 region: CASSSPGTGVYEQYF. Here the CDR3 DNA reads TGTGCCAGCAGTTCACCCGGGACAGGGGTCTACGAGCAGTACTTC.

V gene TRBV7-9 combines with J gene TRBJ2-5; D gene ambiguous. The V gene's germline CDR1 is SEHNR and CDR2 FQNEAQ (reference sequence). The ends were cut back, 5 bases at V and 3 bases at J, with 10 bases in the middle. The CDR3 is 13 amino acids. The CDR3 coding sequence is TGTGCCAGCAGCCACCGGGTAGAAGAGACCCAGTACTTC. Amino acid sequence: CASSHRVEETQYF.

CDR3 sequence (DNA): TGTGCCAGCAGAGCCTGGACAGCCACAGATACGCAGTATTTT. Translated: CASRAWTATDTQYF. The chain carries TRBV6-4 and TRBJ2-3; perhaps TRBD1 as D (6 bases). V was shortened by 6 bases and J by 2 bases, with 12 bases between the two germline ends. Looked up from germline, CDR1 is MRHNA and CDR2 is SNTAGT. CDR3 length equals 14 residues.

The chain employs TRBV14 and TRBJ2-7, with TRBD2 matching 7 bases. CDR3 length equals 15 residues. Germline assignment: CDR1 SGHDN and CDR2 FVKESK. The ends lost 4 bases at V and 3 bases at J; junction bases unmatched: 9. The CDR3 loop reads CASSPWGGRGYEQYF. Here the CDR3 DNA reads TGTGCCAGCAGCCCGTGGGGGGGAAGAGGCTACGAGCAGTACTTC.

The V gene is TRBV7-2, the J gene TRBJ2-7, with TRBD2 matching 13 bases. CDR3 length equals 18 residues. The ends lost 2 bases at V and 1 base at J; junction bases unmatched: 8. The germline gives CDR1 SGHTA, CDR2 FQGNSA. The CDR3 DNA follows: TGTGCCAGCAGCTTATACCAACTAGCGGGAGGGGTATCCTACGAGCAGTACTTC. Protein sequence: CASSLYQLAGGVSYEQYF.

The chain uses TRBV6-5 and TRBJ2-2; D remains unclear. Trimming stripped 5 bases from V and 4 bases from J, with 8 bases between. Germline assignment: CDR1 MNHEY and CDR2 SVGAGI. The CDR3 spans 13 residues. CDR3 loop: CASSPFSTGELFF. The CDR3 coding sequence is TGTGCCAGCAGTCCGTTCTCCACCGGGGAGCTGTTTTTT.

This chain uses TRBV2 with TRBJ1-2; the D is unclear. The CDR3 sequence is 12 residues long. Germline lookup yields CDR1 SNHLY and CDR2 FYNNEI. Trimming removed 2 bases from V and 10 bases from J, with 11 bases in between. DNA of the CDR3: TGTGCCAGCAGTGAATCCGGGAATACCTACACCTTC. It encodes CASSESGNTYTF. Full variable domain (remainder filled in from reference TRBV2 and TRBJ1-2): EPEVTQTPSHQVTQMGQEVILRCVPISNHLYFYWYRQILGQKVEFLVSFYNNEISEKSEIFDDQFSVERPDGSNFTLKIRSTKLEDSAMYFCASSESGNTYTFGSGTRLTVV.

The chain is built from TRBV6-1 and TRBJ1-1, with 7 bases identical to TRBD1. Germline V lookup: CDR1 MNHNS, CDR2 SASEGT. Trimming took 6 bases from V and 3 from J; bases not matched to a gene: 10. CDR3 length: 15 residues. The CDR3 region has the DNA TGTGCCAGCAGCCCTCCCGGGGACAGATACACTGAAGCTTTCTTT. Protein: CASSPPGDRYTEAFF.

In nucleotides, the CDR3 is TGTGCCAGTAGTACCTACAGGGATACGCAGTATTTT. Protein: CASSTYRDTQYF. The V call is TRBV19, the J call TRBJ2-3; possibly TRBD1 for D (5 bases). Germline CDR1 and CDR2: LNHDA and SQIVND (reference sequence). Deletions cut 4 bases from V and 6 bases from J, with 8 bases between. This CDR3 comprises 12 residues. The full variable domain, completed using reference TRBV19 and TRBJ2-3, is DGGITQSPKYLFRKEGQNVTLSCEQNLNHDAMYWYRQDPGQGLRLIYYSQIVNDFQKGDIAEGYSVSREKKESFPLTVTSAQKNPTAFYLCASSTYRDTQYFGPGTRLTVL.

J is TRBJ2-4 and V is TRBV5-1; D possibly corresponds to TRBD2 (5 bases). This CDR3 is built from 13 residues. Germline CDR1 is SGHRS and CDR2 is YFSETQ. Trimming removed 7 bases from V and 4 bases from J, with 12 bases in between. The CDR3 region has the DNA TGCGCCAGCCGGGAACCGGGGAAAAACATTCAGTACTTC. Protein sequence: CASREPGKNIQYF.

Here the CDR3 DNA reads TGTGCCAGCAGTTTAGGTCCCCCGAGACTAGCGGGTCTCCACGAGCAGTACTTC. Translating it yields CASSLGPPRLAGLHEQYF. This chain links TRBV27 with TRBJ2-7; 10 bases fit TRBD2. This CDR3 spans 18 amino acids. The germline V gene encodes CDR1 MNHEY and CDR2 SMNVEV (reference sequence). J lost 5 bases, V lost 2 bases, and 15 bases had no gene match.

The chain combines TRBV25-1 with TRBJ2-7, with D possibly TRBD2 on 5 matching bases. Germline V gene sequence: CDR1 MGHDK, CDR2 SYGVNS. This CDR3 has 14 residues. Trimming removed 7 bases at V and 0 bases at J, with 13 bases between. In DNA, the CDR3 is TGTGCCAGCATAAATAGAGCGGTCTCCTACGAGCAGTACTTC. This translates into CASINRAVSYEQYF.

This chain joins TRBV7-9 and TRBJ2-5; 7 bases match TRBD1. The CDR3 totals 13 residues. Germline trimming cut 6 bases from V and 3 bases from J; bases unmatched to any gene: 4. Germline V gene sequence: CDR1 SEHNR, CDR2 FQNEAQ (reference sequence). CDR3 loop: CASRQTGKETQYF. The CDR3 region has the DNA TGTGCCAGCAGACAGACAGGGAAAGAGACCCAGTACTTC.

CDR3 protein: CASIEFTGNTEAFF. As DNA, the CDR3 is TGTGCCAGCATCGAATTCACAGGGAACACTGAAGCTTTCTTT. The rearrangement links TRBV28 to TRBJ1-1, with D possibly matching TRBD1 (5 bases). V was cut by 7 bases and J by 1 base, with 13 bases left in between. CDR3 length: 14 residues. Germline CDR1 reads MDHEN; CDR2 reads SYDVKM.

The chain recombines TRBV6-5 with TRBJ2-5; 10 bases line up with TRBD2. The germline gives CDR1 MNHEY, CDR2 SVGAGI. V lost 0 bases to trimming and J lost 5 bases; unmatched junction nucleotides: 6. The CDR3 totals 16 residues. CDR3 DNA sequence: TGTGCCAGCAGTTACTCAGCTAGCGGGAGATTCGAGACCCAGTACTTC. Its protein product is CASSYSASGRFETQYF.

This clone was seen a few times. The rearrangement joins TRBV6-6 to TRBJ2-3; 9 nucleotides line up with TRBD2. J gave up 0 bases and V 5 bases, and 3 bases lay outside the gene matches. Germline V CDR1 and CDR2: MNHNY, SVGAGI (reference sequence). CDR3 size: 15 residues. As DNA, the CDR3 is TGTGCCAGCAGTGCTAGCGGGATGAGCACAGATACGCAGTATTTT. Its translation: CASSASGMSTDTQYF.

The chain joins TRBV6-5 to TRBJ2-2, with 8 nucleotides matching TRBD1. V was pared by 7 bases and J by 4 bases, with 5 bases of the junction left unmatched. This CDR3 is 14 amino acids long. CDR1 is MNHEY, CDR2 SVGAGI, per germline. CDR3 in amino acids: CASMRQGLTGELFF. The CDR3 DNA reads TGTGCCAGCATGCGACAGGGGCTCACCGGGGAGCTGTTTTTT.

The chain is built from TRBV7-3 and TRBJ1-2, with D perhaps matching TRBD1 (6 bases). The CDR3 loop spans 14 amino acids. The V gene lost 4 bases and the J gene lost 4 bases, with 13 bases spanning the gap. Germline V gene lookup returns CDR1 SGHTA and CDR2 FQGTGA. CDR3 DNA: TGTGCCAGCAGCTCACCAGACAGGTTCTATGGCTACACCTTC. It codes for CASSSPDRFYGYTF.

V gene TRBV18 combines with J gene TRBJ2-2, with TRBD1 as a possible D gene (6 bases). CDR1 is KGHSH and CDR2 is LQKENI in the germline V gene. Deletions cut 2 bases from V and 0 bases from J, with 7 bases between. The CDR3 is 15 amino acids. This CDR3 reads CASSPRTANTGELFF. CDR3 coding DNA: TGTGCCAGCTCACCAAGGACAGCGAACACCGGGGAGCTGTTTTTT.

The chain carries TRBV7-8 and TRBJ1-1; D might be TRBD1 (5 bases). V lost 7 bases, J lost 1 base, and 10 bases lay in between. Germline assignment: CDR1 SGHVS and CDR2 FQNEAQ. The CDR3 totals 13 residues. DNA of the CDR3: TGTGCCAGCACTAGGGGCGGGAACACTGAAGCTTTCTTT. It is translated as CASTRGGNTEAFF.

The chain employs TRBV5-1 and TRBJ2-5, with TRBD1 matching over 10 bases. The tail of the sequence fits TRBJ2-7 better, so the J call may be wrong. In germline, CDR1 is SGHRS, CDR2 YFSETQ. This CDR3 contains 13 residues. Here the CDR3 reads CASSPGQGNEQYF. The CDR3 coding sequence is TGCGCCAGCAGCCCGGGACAGGGGAACGAGCAGTACTTC.

J is TRBJ1-3 and V is TRBV28; D is unclear. This CDR3 contains 15 residues. The V gene's germline CDR1 is MDHEN and CDR2 SYDVKM. V was cut by 6 bases and J by 2 bases, with 14 bases left in between. CDR3 region: CASSSTMAAGNTIYF. DNA for the CDR3: TGTGCCAGCAGCTCCACGATGGCGGCTGGAAACACCATATATTTT.

This chain uses TRBV18 with TRBJ1-3; 7 nucleotides align to TRBD1. The CDR3 contains 15 residues. From germline, CDR1 is KGHSH and CDR2 LQKENI. V lost 0 bases to trimming and J lost 4 bases; unmatched junction nucleotides: 3. CDR3 bases: TGTGCCAGCTCACCACCGGACAGGTTGGGAAACACCATATATTTT. It specifies CASSPPDRLGNTIYF.